This passage covers 21 T cell receptor beta chains from one sample sequenced in a study of glioma-infiltrating T cells after dendritic cell vaccination. TCRdb's copy holds only in-frame clones and misses some; the assay was immunoSEQ multiplex PCR. The sample lists about 92,000 clones; 86% were seen once. Here the sequenced sample was blood, taken before dendritic cell vaccination. These receptors originate from a human donor with glioblastoma.

The J gene is TRBJ2-7, the V gene TRBV4-1; D perhaps matches TRBD2 (6 bases). CDR1 is MGHRA and CDR2 is YSYEKL in the germline V gene. Trimming left V 2 bases short and J 2 bases short, with 10 bases between. The CDR3 is 14 amino acids. CDR3 sequence reads: CASSQRESTYEQYF. The CDR3 DNA is TGCGCCAGCAGCCAACGGGAGTCCACCTACGAGCAGTACTTC.

J is TRBJ1-2 and V is TRBV29-1; the match to TRBD1 covers 7 bases. Germline assignment: CDR1 SQVTM and CDR2 ANQGSEA. The ends lost 2 bases at V and 4 bases at J; junction bases unmatched: 19. This CDR3 comprises 18 residues. The CDR3 loop reads CSVESQGGSVSSLYGYTF. DNA of the CDR3: TGCAGCGTTGAATCTCAGGGGGGTTCGGTCTCGAGCCTCTATGGCTACACCTTC.

J is TRBJ1-1 and V is TRBV5-1; the D gene is possibly TRBD1 (5 bases). CDR3 size: 15 residues. Germline V lookup: CDR1 SGHRS, CDR2 YFSETQ. V was shortened by 0 bases and J by 4 bases, with 13 bases between the two germline ends. CDR3: CASSLGSTESTEAFF. As DNA, the CDR3 is TGCGCCAGCAGCTTGGGATCGACAGAAAGCACTGAAGCTTTCTTT.

The chain recombines TRBV5-1 with TRBJ2-5; tentative D call: TRBD2 (5 bases). There are 15 residues in the CDR3. Per the germline V gene, CDR1 is SGHRS and CDR2 is YFSETQ. The germline V and J ends were trimmed by 4 bases and 5 bases, with 18 bases remaining between them. The chain's CDR3 is CASSSKEVEVETQYF. The CDR3 nucleotides are TGCGCCAGCAGCAGTAAGGAGGTAGAGGTTGAGACCCAGTACTTC.

The chain couples TRBV5-4 to TRBJ2-3; 8 nucleotides agree with TRBD2. The CDR3 spans 15 residues. Germline CDR1 and CDR2: SGHNT and YYREEE (reference sequence). V shed 4 bases and J 2 bases; nucleotides not matched to a gene: 6. CDR3 nucleotides: TGTGCCAGCAGCCCCGGGACTAGAAACACAGATACGCAGTATTTT. This translates into CASSPGTRNTDTQYF.

The chain employs TRBV7-8 and TRBJ2-7; D possibly corresponds to TRBD1 (5 bases). CDR1 and CDR2 (germline): SGHVS, FQNEAQ. V lost 7 bases to trimming and J lost 3 bases, with 22 bases between them. The CDR3 runs to 16 residues. In nucleotides, the CDR3 is TGTGCCAGCACCCAAGGGGCCGGGCAGGGCTTCTACGAGCAGTACTTC. It encodes CASTQGAGQGFYEQYF.

The chain links TRBV19 to TRBJ1-1; TRBD1 matches 9 bases. Trimming took 10 bases from V and 0 from J; bases not matched to a gene: 12. CDR1 is LNHDA, CDR2 SQIVND, per germline (reference sequence). The CDR3 is made up of 16 amino acids. CDR3 sequence: CATTRDRVDMNTEAFF. The CDR3, as DNA: TGTGCCACAACCCGGGACAGGGTCGACATGAACACTGAAGCTTTCTTT.

This clone was detected once. The chain combines TRBV27 with TRBJ1-1, with D tentatively TRBD1 (5 bases). Trimming pared 3 bases from V and 5 bases from J, leaving 13 bases between. Looked up from germline, CDR1 is MNHEY and CDR2 is SMNVEV (reference sequence). This CDR3 has 14 amino acids. The CDR3 protein is CASSLGLEGTEAFF. CDR3 nucleotide sequence: TGTGCCAGCAGTTTGGGACTGGAGGGTACTGAAGCTTTCTTT.

This sequence joins TRBV7-6 and TRBJ2-3; 12 bases line up with TRBD2. The CDR3 has 17 residues. Trimming removed 5 bases from V and 0 bases from J; junction bases left unmatched: 6. Germline lookup yields CDR1 SGHVS and CDR2 FNYEAQ. The CDR3 loop reads CASSPLAGGISTDTQYF. CDR3 coding DNA: TGTGCCAGCAGCCCTCTAGCGGGGGGGATTAGCACAGATACGCAGTATTTT.

The chain has TRBV6-5 and TRBJ1-1; D gene uncertain. Germline V gene lookup returns CDR1 MNHEY and CDR2 SVGAGI. Trimming removed 6 bases at V and 5 bases at J, with 16 bases between. The length of the CDR3 is 14 residues. The CDR3: CASSRTVPGTEAFF. CDR3 coding DNA: TGTGCCAGCAGCCGAACGGTCCCGGGGACTGAAGCTTTCTTT.

The chain carries TRBV7-2 and TRBJ2-3; TRBD1 matches at 7 bases. The V segment lost 4 bases and the J segment 10 bases; nucleotides outside the gene matches: 11. Germline V CDR1 and CDR2: SGHTA, FQGNSA. The CDR3 is made up of 14 amino acids. This chain's CDR3 is CASSSGTAHAPQYF. The CDR3 DNA sequence: TGTGCCAGCAGCTCCGGGACAGCCCACGCCCCGCAGTATTTT.

The table lists this clone with a few counts. The rearrangement joins TRBV19 to TRBJ2-4, with 8 bases aligning to TRBD1. Per germline, CDR1 LNHDA and CDR2 SQIVND (reference sequence). The CDR3 length is 14 residues. J gave up 9 bases and V 5 bases, and 9 bases lay outside the gene matches. The CDR3 region is CASSSTGEAGIQYF. The CDR3 DNA reads as TGTGCCAGTAGTTCGACAGGGGAAGCAGGCATTCAGTACTTC.

The genes are TRBV7-2 and TRBJ2-7; 15 bases agree with TRBD2. The CDR3 is 16 amino acids. The V gene end was trimmed by 2 bases and the J gene end by 9 bases; junction bases not matched to a gene: 8. Germline V gene sequence: CDR1 SGHTA, CDR2 FQGNSA. CDR3 sequence reads: CASSLTGLAGGAGQYF. The CDR3 DNA sequence: TGTGCCAGCAGCTTAACGGGACTAGCGGGAGGTGCCGGGCAGTACTTC.

In its sample, this clone was seen a few times. This chain links TRBV2 with TRBJ2-7, with TRBD2 as a possible D gene (6 bases). The germline gives CDR1 SNHLY, CDR2 FYNNEI. V was clipped by 3 bases and J by 1 base, with 16 bases between them. CDR3 length equals 16 residues. CDR3 protein: CASSEDAGRRSYEQYF. CDR3 DNA: TGTGCCAGCAGTGAGGACGCGGGACGGAGGTCCTACGAGCAGTACTTC.

The rearrangement links TRBV30 to TRBJ1-5, with 8 nucleotides matching TRBD1. The CDR3 contains 15 residues. Germline CDR1 GTSNPN, CDR2 SVGIG (reference sequence). With 4 bases clipped from V and 3 bases from J, the junction kept 8 bases outside the gene matches. CDR3 bases: TGTGCCTGGAAAAGACCGGGACAGGCCAATCAGCCCCAGCATTTT. This encodes CAWKRPGQANQPQHF.

The V and J genes are TRBV6-4 and TRBJ2-3; TRBD1 might be the D (6 bases). CDR3 length equals 16 residues. Deletions cut 0 bases from V and 3 bases from J, with 13 bases between. The germline gives CDR1 MRHNA, CDR2 SNTAGT. This CDR3 is CASSDSRWGRTDTQYF. The CDR3 bases are TGTGCCAGCAGTGACTCGCGGTGGGGGCGGACAGATACGCAGTATTTT.

The chain combines TRBV2 with TRBJ1-5, with TRBD1 as a possible D gene (5 bases). Germline V gene sequence: CDR1 SNHLY, CDR2 FYNNEI. Trimming removed 5 bases at V and 5 bases at J, with 10 bases between. This CDR3 is built from 13 residues. CDR3 loop: CASSTDRDQPQHF. The CDR3 region has the DNA TGTGCCAGCAGTACCGACAGAGATCAGCCCCAGCATTTT.

The chain carries TRBV4-3 and TRBJ1-3, with D perhaps matching TRBD1 (5 bases). V shed 4 bases and J shed 2 bases, with 12 bases lying between them. CDR3 length: 15 residues. CDR1 LGHNA and CDR2 YSLEER come from the germline V gene. DNA for the CDR3: TGCGCCAGCAGCCCCAACTGGGGCGCTGGAAACACCATATATTTT. Encoded protein: CASSPNWGAGNTIYF.

This clone has just one count. This rearrangement joins TRBV28 to TRBJ1-5, with D unclear. This CDR3 spans 11 amino acids. V was clipped by 6 bases and J by 6 bases, with 6 bases between them. Germline CDR1 MDHEN, CDR2 SYDVKM. DNA for the CDR3: TGTGCCAGCAGAGGAGGTCAGCCCCAGCATTTT. This translates into CASRGGQPQHF.

This chain uses TRBV6-6 with TRBJ2-3, with D unresolved. There are 12 residues in the CDR3. Germline values: CDR1 MNHNY, CDR2 SVGAGI (reference sequence). V lost 2 bases and J 4 bases, leaving 4 bases between the germline ends. The CDR3 DNA reads TGTGCCAGCAGTTACCGGGCAGATACGCAGTATTTT. Translating it yields CASSYRADTQYF.

V gene TRBV28 combines with J gene TRBJ2-7; D remains ambiguous. The germline CDR1 and CDR2 sequences are MDHEN and SYDVKM. V shed 2 bases and J shed 4 bases, with 3 bases lying between them. The CDR3 length is 11 residues. CDR3 amino acids: CASSLRYEQYF. CDR3 nucleotide sequence: TGTGCCAGCAGTTTACGGTACGAGCAGTACTTC.